This is a list of T cell receptor beta chains from one sample in a study of patients and donors after allogeneic stem cell transplantation. TCRdb redid the calling of the RT-PCR reads with MiXCR, one entry per CDR3 protein. The table lists about 960,000 distinct CDR3 sequences, more than 15% of them singletons. What was sequenced was blood, either unsorted or a sorted T cell fraction (not recorded which). These receptors all stem from a human donor who was either an allogeneic HSCT recipient or a stem cell or donor lymphocyte infusion donor (not recorded which). It is not recorded whose cells these are; they may come from a transplant donor. Both conserved end residues are trimmed from each CDR3. Not every row has a clone size; where given, it reads once, few, many or a size class.

v_call,j_call,clone_size,cdr3_aa
TRBV12-3/TRBV12-4,TRBJ1-1,many,ASSFRGGWTEAF
TRBV10-3,TRBJ2-7,many,AISPWTSAGEQY
TRBV12-3/TRBV12-4,TRBJ2-3,-,ASKPRRASGGRGTQY
TRBV12-3/TRBV12-4,TRBJ1-5,few,ASRDGTGVQPQH
TRBV6-1,TRBJ1-1,few,ASSTPGTGSTEAF
TRBV6-1,TRBJ1-1,many,ASSAGQLNTEAF
TRBV5-1,TRBJ1-1,few,ASSWTGHTEAF
TRBV20-1,TRBJ2-7,few,SARLTGGSYEQY
TRBV19,TRBJ1-6,once,ASRGSSYNSPLH
TRBV6-1,TRBJ2-3,few,ATQGRGGDGDTQY
TRBV4-1,TRBJ2-3,-,ASSPFRLGVGTDTQY
TRBV5-1,TRBJ2-7,many,ASSLAGGLEQY
TRBV12-5,TRBJ2-1,few,ASGQPLAGIDEQF
TRBV20-1,TRBJ2-5,-,SARSGNQETQY
TRBV24-1,TRBJ2-1,few,ATSDFWTANNEQF
TRBV5-1,TRBJ1-6,-,ASSLVQRQGATSPLH
TRBV30,TRBJ2-3,once,AWEVVGNSDTQY
TRBV5-6,TRBJ2-7,-,ASSRGERDRAAYEQY
TRBV7-2,TRBJ1-3,few,ASSLKGAGNTIY
TRBV2,TRBJ2-1,-,ASRRPSGSYNEQF
TRBV7-9,TRBJ1-5,few,ASSSERDSNQPQH
TRBV4-3,TRBJ2-7,many,ASSQDGGASYEQY
TRBV27,TRBJ2-5,-,ASGLGTAAGETQY
TRBV6-5,TRBJ1-2,few,ASSYSQGGYGYT
TRBV28,TRBJ1-5,-,ASSLNQNQPQH
TRBV27,TRBJ2-7,many,ASSHGTGTYEQY
TRBV20-1,TRBJ2-7,few,SARVPSGSLPEQY
TRBV6-5,TRBJ2-1,-,ASSWTGSINSYNEQF
TRBV11-2,TRBJ1-2,-,ASSLHEGLNGYT
TRBV30,TRBJ2-5,-,AWSILAETQY
TRBV28,TRBJ1-4,few,ASSLLSRNEKLF
TRBV12-3/TRBV12-4,TRBJ2-5,-,ASSLGLAGAAETQY
TRBV24-1,TRBJ2-1,few,ATSDLPTPGRHNEQF
TRBV12-3/TRBV12-4,TRBJ2-7,many,ASSMWTGRVEQY
TRBV7-9,TRBJ2-3,few,ASSRTQGAGTDTQY
TRBV24-1,TRBJ1-5,-,ATGRDRAWGPQH
TRBV20-1,TRBJ1-1,few,SYYPGQGLTEAF
TRBV4-2,TRBJ2-3,few,ASSDSGTSGGPGTDTQY
TRBV4-3,TRBJ2-1,-,ASSQVFTGASNLEQF
TRBV12-3/TRBV12-4,TRBJ1-1,few,ASSPRTGGGTEAF
TRBV12-3/TRBV12-4,TRBJ2-3,few,ASSSFRGMTDTQY
TRBV7-9,TRBJ1-1,-,ASSKAQGLNTEAF
TRBV7-3,TRBJ2-3,-,ASSYTGTNTDTQY
TRBV7-9,TRBJ2-1,-,ASSLAGTGGHEQF
TRBV5-1,TRBJ2-3,-,ASSPASVRPSTDTQY
TRBV29-1,TRBJ2-1,-,SVVGISYNEQF
TRBV9,TRBJ1-1,once,ASSPHVQNTEAF
TRBV20-1,TRBJ2-4,-,SADPPGGAGGRNIQY
TRBV27,TRBJ2-1,-,ASSRDVGQGKF
TRBV6-2/TRBV6-3,TRBJ2-7,-,ASSQQTGDYEQY
TRBV5-1,TRBJ2-2,-,ASSLAGAGKNTGELF
TRBV12-3/TRBV12-4,TRBJ2-1,few,ASSFGLGQEQF
TRBV18,TRBJ2-2,few,ASSPSGTAGELF
TRBV27,TRBJ1-2,-,ASSNFDQQADYGYT
TRBV2,TRBJ2-7,-,ASSEAGSASGYEQY
TRBV7-9,TRBJ2-1,many,ASSLFQAGYNEQF
TRBV12-3/TRBV12-4,TRBJ2-1,many,ASSLPPGDNEQF
TRBV27,TRBJ2-3,-,ASSVGPKRADTQY
TRBV12-3/TRBV12-4,TRBJ1-1,-,ASRTPGFEAF
TRBV4-1,TRBJ1-1,few,ASSQMGAVLTEAF